This TCR beta chain was sequenced for a study of blood T cell repertoires in COVID-19. Across the whole study: Acute-phase and convalescent COVID-19 samples originated in the United States, Italy and Spain.

This clone was detected once. This CDR3 has 16 residues. CDR1 is SGHNT and CDR2 is YYREEE in the germline V gene (reference sequence). The J segment lost 2 bases and the V segment lost 4 bases, leaving 5 bases of the junction unmatched. Authors' processing steps: Cell counts per sample came from amplifying reference gene primers. TCRdb keeps only in-frame clones here, not all; method: immunoSEQ multiplex PCR. The V and J calls and clone size are taken from that table; D and trimming were inferred from the DNA. In the table there are about 54,000 clones, 90% of which are singletons. This TCR derives from a woman in her thirties or forties with active COVID-19. The J gene is TRBJ2-3, the V gene TRBV5-4; TRBD2 matches at 12 bases. Sequenced: peripheral blood. In DNA form, the CDR3 reads TGTGCCAGCAGCGCGACTAGCGGGGGTCACACAGATACGCAGTATTTT. Translating it yields CASSATSGGHTDTQYF.